This TCR beta chain was profiled in a study of patients and donors after allogeneic stem cell transplantation. This clonotype was observed at least ten times. Germline assignment: CDR1 SGHAT and CDR2 FQNNGV. This CDR3 is 15 amino acids long. V lost 5 bases to trimming and J lost 7 bases; unmatched junction nucleotides: 13. TCRdb reprocessed the RT-PCR reads via MiXCR and lists one record per CDR3 protein. In the table there are over 5,500 distinct CDR3 sequences, over 9.5% of which are singletons. V usage is TRBV11-2 and J usage is TRBJ1-2; 7 nucleotides line up with TRBD1. The sequenced sample consisted of blood, either unsorted or a sorted T cell fraction (not recorded which). This clonotype was obtained from a human donor who was either an allogeneic HSCT recipient or a stem cell or donor lymphocyte infusion donor (not recorded which). It is not recorded whose cells these are; they may come from a transplant donor. CDR3 region: CASSPAQGVYGGYTF. CDR3 coding DNA: TGTGCCAGCAGCCCCGCCCAGGGGGTTTATGGTGGCTACACCTTC.